This T cell receptor (beta chain) was retrieved from a study of liver allograft versus peripheral blood T cells. Overall study context: Comparative analysis was performed on T cell receptor repertoires from transplanted livers and from recipients' peripheral blood.

By frequency in the sample, this clonotype is medium-sized. What it binds is not known. The CDR3 spans 11 residues. The V end was cut by 2 bases, the J end by 4 bases, with 5 bases between. Germline V lookup: CDR1 SQVTM, CDR2 ANQGSEA. Study-wide points: Liver allografts reportedly held T cell receptor repertoires unlike those in peripheral blood.

TCRdb ran MiXCR on the reads and lists one entry per CDR3 protein. The sample shows about 6,500 distinct CDR3 sequences, less than 20% of them seen only once. The rearrangement uses TRBV29-1 and TRBJ1-1; D call uncertain. The TCR sequence derives from a human patient who had a liver transplant. Some T cells here may be from the graft donor. CDR3 protein: CSVESGTEAFF. The CDR3 DNA reads as TGCAGCGTTGAAAGCGGCACTGAAGCTTTCTTT.